Each of the 25 T cell receptor beta chains below was sequenced from the same sample in a study of T cells in Graves' hyperthyroidism and ophthalmopathy. TCR beta CDR3 regions were amplified from RNA transcripts. TCR CDR3 underwent first-round RT-PCR with the HTBI primer set. TCRdb recomputed calls from the multiplex PCR reads with MiXCR, one row per CDR3 protein. The table records roughly 740,000 distinct CDR3 sequences, 16% of them present only once. The material sequenced was blood. The origin of the receptors is a man between 18 and 35 years old with Graves' hyperthyroidism.

This clonotype occurred a few times. V gene TRBV12-3 or TRBV12-4 combines with J gene TRBJ1-4; tentative D call: TRBD1 (6 bases). The CDR3 runs to 15 residues. Trimming removed 3 bases from V and 3 bases from J, with 11 bases in between. CDR3 residues: CASSFYRDSNEKLFF. The CDR3 nucleotides are TGTGCCAGCAGTTTCTACAGGGATTCTAATGAAAAACTGTTTTTT.

J is TRBJ1-4 and V is TRBV30, with D hard to call. Germline V gene lookup returns CDR1 GTSNPN and CDR2 SVGIG (reference sequence). The V end was cut by 5 bases, the J end by 0 bases, with 16 bases between. The CDR3 has 16 amino acids. In DNA form, the CDR3 reads TGTGCCTGGTCGACCAGCGGAAGTTCAACTAATGAAAAACTGTTTTTT. This gives the protein CAWSTSGSSTNEKLFF.

The sample holds many counts of this clonotype. The chain is built from TRBV7-3 and TRBJ2-1; 9 bases are a match to TRBD2. V dropped 3 bases and J dropped 7; count of bases not matched to a gene: 1. Looked up from germline, CDR1 is SGHTA and CDR2 is FQGTGA. The CDR3 is made up of 13 amino acids. The CDR3 loop is CASSFTSGNEQFF. CDR3 nucleotide sequence: TGTGCCAGCAGCTTCACTAGCGGGAATGAGCAGTTCTTC. The complete variable domain, with remaining parts taken from reference TRBV7-3 and TRBJ2-1, reads GAGVSQTPSNKVTEKGKYVELRCDPISGHTALYWYRQSLGQGPEFLIYFQGTGAADDSGLPNDRFFAVRPEGSVSTLKIQRTERGDSAVYLCASSFTSGNEQFFGPGTRLTVL.

V is TRBV19 and J is TRBJ2-1; 11 nucleotides agree with TRBD2. The CDR3 length is 16 residues. Per germline, CDR1 LNHDA and CDR2 SQIVND (reference sequence). J was trimmed by 3 bases and V by 6 bases; bases with no gene match: 7. Here the CDR3 DNA reads TGTGCCAGTAGCCTCATAGCGGGAGGGCTCTACAATGAGCAGTTCTTC. It specifies CASSLIAGGLYNEQFF.

This clonotype appeared a few times. V gene TRBV12-3 or TRBV12-4 combines with J gene TRBJ1-2; TRBD1 is a possible D gene (5 bases). The CDR3 has 12 residues. Trimming removed 5 bases at V and 4 bases at J, with 8 bases between. The CDR3 loop reads CASSRDFYGYTF. CDR3 DNA: TGTGCCAGCAGTCGGGACTTCTATGGCTACACCTTC.

In this sample, this clonotype turned up many times. J is TRBJ2-3 and V is TRBV7-2, with TRBD1 identical over 11 bases. J was trimmed by 6 bases and V by 5 bases; bases with no gene match: 7. This CDR3 has 15 residues. Germline assignment: CDR1 SGHTA and CDR2 FQGNSA. In nucleotides, the CDR3 is TGTGCCAGCAGCCGGGACAGGGGGTCTGGGGATACGCAGTATTTT. Amino acids: CASSRDRGSGDTQYF.

There are a few counts of this clonotype. The J gene is TRBJ2-1, the V gene TRBV5-1; the match to TRBD2 covers 15 bases. The CDR3 spans 17 residues. V shed 4 bases, J shed 7 bases, and the junction held 9 bases outside the gene matches. Germline-derived CDR1 and CDR2 are SGHRS and YFSETQ. The CDR3 reads CASSRGLAGGPSNEQFF. The CDR3 nucleotides are TGCGCCAGCAGCCGAGGACTAGCGGGAGGGCCCTCAAATGAGCAGTTCTTC.

This clonotype was seen a few times. The chain has TRBV6-2 or TRBV6-3 and TRBJ2-7; no clear D. The CDR3 is 16 amino acids. Looked up from germline, CDR1 is MNHEY and CDR2 is SVGEGT. V was trimmed by 0 bases and J by 2 bases, leaving 14 bases between them. The DNA of the CDR3 is TGTGCCAGCAGTTACTCCGGGCAGCTTACGACCTACGAGCAGTACTTC. Protein product: CASSYSGQLTTYEQYF.

This clonotype was observed at least ten times. The chain has TRBV12-3 or TRBV12-4 and TRBJ2-3, with D perhaps TRBD1 (7 bases). The CDR3 contains 17 residues. The V and J ends lost 5 bases and 0 bases respectively, with 18 bases between them. This CDR3 reads CASSPPGGGPSTDTQYF. The CDR3 bases are TGTGCCAGCAGTCCCCCAGGGGGAGGCCCTAGCACAGATACGCAGTATTTT.

Many counts were recorded for this clonotype. The chain employs TRBV12-5 and TRBJ2-4; no clear D gene. Trimming removed 3 bases at V and 0 bases at J, with 9 bases between. Germline values: CDR1 LGHNT, CDR2 FRNRAP. The CDR3 totals 15 residues. In nucleotides, the CDR3 is TGTGCTAGTGGTTTCCAATCACTAGCCAAAAACATTCAGTACTTC. Protein: CASGFQSLAKNIQYF.

At least ten counts were recorded for this clonotype. The chain links TRBV9 to TRBJ1-2; TRBD1 matches at 7 bases. The length of the CDR3 is 14 residues. Germline loops: CDR1 SGDLS, CDR2 YYNGEE. The ends lost 3 bases at V and 2 bases at J; junction bases unmatched: 4. The CDR3 DNA follows: TGTGCCAGCAGCGCGACAGGGCCCAACTATGGCTACACCTTC. Its protein is CASSATGPNYGYTF.

The chain recombines TRBV12-3 or TRBV12-4 with TRBJ2-7, with D maybe TRBD2 (6 bases). The CDR3 loop spans 14 amino acids. V was pared by 5 bases and J by 2 bases, with 13 bases between. Here the CDR3 reads CASSAGLGPYEQYF. The CDR3 coding sequence is TGTGCCAGCAGTGCGGGGCTGGGACCCTACGAGCAGTACTTC.

This clonotype was detected only a few times. V and J are TRBV28 and TRBJ2-6; D gene unclear. Germline V gene data show CDR1 as MDHEN and CDR2 as SYDVKM. V dropped 9 bases and J dropped 0 bases, with 3 bases sitting between them. The CDR3 consists of 12 residues. The CDR3 region has the DNA TGTGCCAGTAACTCTGGGGCCAACGTCCTGACTTTC. Protein: CASNSGANVLTF.

There are a few counts of this clonotype. This chain joins TRBV9 and TRBJ2-7; perhaps TRBD2 as D (5 bases). This CDR3 contains 16 residues. Trimming took off 2 bases at V and 5 bases at J, with 20 bases between the two ends. Germline CDR1 is SGDLS and CDR2 is YYNGEE. The CDR3 here is CASSVGGTRADNEQYF. DNA for the CDR3: TGTGCCAGCAGCGTCGGAGGAACGAGGGCTGATAACGAGCAGTACTTC.

A few counts support this clonotype. The chain has TRBV6-1 and TRBJ2-3, with 8 positions matching TRBD1. From germline, CDR1 is MNHNS and CDR2 SASEGT. CDR3 length: 12 residues. J gave up 6 bases and V 6 bases, and 2 bases lay outside the gene matches. In nucleotides, the CDR3 is TGTGCCAGCAGGACAGGGGTGGATACGCAGTATTTT. Protein sequence: CASRTGVDTQYF.

There are many counts of this clonotype. V and J are TRBV18 and TRBJ1-1; D is perhaps TRBD1 (5 bases). The CDR3 runs to 15 residues. V dropped 3 bases and J dropped 4 bases, with 15 bases sitting between them. Germline CDR1 and CDR2: KGHSH and LQKENI. Here the CDR3 reads CASSPPRTRGTEAFF. The CDR3 coding sequence is TGTGCCAGCTCACCCCCACGGACGAGGGGCACTGAAGCTTTCTTT.

A few counts support this clonotype. CDR3 in amino acids: CASSRTHRESSEAFF. CDR3 in DNA: TGTGCCAGCAGCCGTACCCACAGGGAATCGAGTGAAGCTTTCTTT. The rearrangement uses TRBV9 and TRBJ1-1; tentatively, D is TRBD1 (6 bases). The ends were cut back, 4 bases at V and 7 bases at J, with 20 bases in the middle. Germline values: CDR1 SGDLS, CDR2 YYNGEE. The CDR3 is made up of 15 amino acids. The full variable domain, rest sourced from reference TRBV9 and TRBJ1-1, is DSGVTQTPKHLITATGQRVTLRCSPRSGDLSVYWYQQSLDQGLQFLIQYYNGEERAKGNILERFSAQQFPDLHSELNLSSLELGDSALYFCASSRTHRESSEAFFGQGTRLTVV.

There are a few counts of this clonotype. This chain links TRBV20-1 with TRBJ2-2; 7 bases agree with TRBD2. The CDR3 loop spans 19 amino acids. Trimming cost V 3 bases and J 6 bases; bases outside gene matches: 22. Germline loops: CDR1 DFQATT, CDR2 SNEGSKA (reference sequence). CDR3 protein: CSASSASSAGSYFSGELFF. The CDR3 DNA follows: TGCAGTGCTAGCTCAGCATCATCAGCGGGATCTTATTTTTCCGGGGAGCTGTTTTTT.

This clonotype was observed a handful of times. The chain uses TRBV11-3 and TRBJ2-6; tentatively, D is TRBD1 (6 bases). This CDR3 is built from 15 residues. In germline, CDR1 is SGHNT, CDR2 YENEEA. The V and J ends lost 3 bases and 5 bases respectively, with 11 bases between them. The CDR3 sequence is CASSFIQGRANVLTF. CDR3 nucleotides: TGTGCCAGCAGCTTCATACAGGGTAGGGCCAACGTCCTGACTTTC. The whole variable domain, remainder taken from reference TRBV11-3 and TRBJ2-6, is EAGVVQSPRYKIIEKKQPVAFWCNPISGHNTLYWYLQNLGQGPELLIRYENEEAVDDSQLPKDRFSAERLKGVDSTLKIQPAELGDSAVYLCASSFIQGRANVLTFGAGSRLTVL.

Of note for this clonotype: One end of the junction is discordant with germline, which a read error may explain. This sequence joins TRBV7-8 and TRBJ2-3; D remains unclear. The CDR3 covers 12 residues. Germline assignment: CDR1 SGHVS and CDR2 FQNEAQ. The CDR3 DNA reads as TGCGCCAGCAGCCAAGATGCTAGGACGCAGTATTTT. Protein product: CASSQDARTQYF.

This clonotype was seen at least ten times. The chain has TRBV20-1 and TRBJ1-5, with D perhaps matching TRBD1 (5 bases). Trimming shortened V by 3 bases and J by 5 bases, and 14 bases separated the two germline ends. CDR3 size: 14 residues. In germline, CDR1 is DFQATT, CDR2 SNEGSKA (reference sequence). The CDR3 loop is CSASRDGPYQPQHF. The CDR3 region has the DNA TGCAGTGCTAGTCGGGACGGACCTTATCAGCCCCAGCATTTT.

This chain joins TRBV20-1 and TRBJ2-7; perhaps TRBD2 as D (5 bases). In germline, CDR1 is DFQATT, CDR2 SNEGSKA (reference sequence). Trimming took off 0 bases at V and 0 bases at J, with 12 bases between the two ends. The CDR3 has 15 amino acids. The CDR3 DNA sequence: TGCAGTGCTAGAGATATCCTCGGAGGCTCCTACGAGCAGTACTTC. Translation gives CSARDILGGSYEQYF.

This clonotype occurred many times. The rearrangement joins TRBV3-1 to TRBJ2-7, with a tentative D call TRBD2 (6 bases). Trimming left V 4 bases short and J 3 bases short, with 13 bases between. The CDR3 totals 14 residues. Germline-derived CDR1 and CDR2 are LGHDT and YNNKEL (reference sequence). The CDR3 DNA follows: TGTGCCAGCAGCCGGACGGGGGTCTACTACGAGCAGTACTTC. It specifies CASSRTGVYYEQYF.

This clonotype was counted only a few times. The rearrangement joins TRBV29-1 to TRBJ2-1, with 11 nucleotides matching TRBD2. The CDR3 length is 14 residues. With 8 bases clipped from V and 8 bases from J, the junction kept 11 bases outside the gene matches. In germline, CDR1 is SQVTM, CDR2 ANQGSEA. In nucleotides, the CDR3 is TGCAGCTCTTGTGAAGGACTAGCGGGTTATGAGCAGTTCTTC. Residues: CSSCEGLAGYEQFF.

The chain carries TRBV14 and TRBJ2-7, with TRBD1 matching over 7 bases. The V and J ends lost 1 base and 3 bases, in that order; junction bases with no gene match: 3. CDR1 is SGHDN, CDR2 FVKESK, per germline. CDR3 size: 14 residues. CDR3 amino acids: CASSQAYRGYEQYF. The CDR3, as DNA: TGTGCCAGCAGCCAAGCGTACAGGGGCTACGAGCAGTACTTC.